This T cell receptor beta chain was documented in a study of T-cell memory formation after mild COVID-19. Study-level background: TCR clustering was largely donor specific. Study results and caveats: Several responding clones turned up in pre-infection memory, indicating that cross-reactive memory may have taken part.

A note on this clonotype: Its antigen is unidentified.

Trimming left V 4 bases short and J 1 base short, with 25 bases between. The CDR3 runs to 19 residues. The V gene's germline CDR1 is SSHAT and CDR2 FNYEAQ (reference sequence). TCRdb re-called the 5' RACE reads through MiXCR, storing one row per CDR3 protein. The table records 400,000 to 450,000 distinct CDR3 sequences, roughly 18% of them present only once. The sequence came from a man aged 18 to 30 who had mild COVID-19 (a few samples of this study predate the infection). Cell type and time point are not known. Material for sequencing was PBMCs or a T cell subset sorted from them (not recorded which). The chain has TRBV7-7 and TRBJ2-5, with a weak D call TRBD1 (6 bases). The DNA for the CDR3 is TGTGCCAGCAGCTCCAGGCATTTCGGGACACTCGGACTCCAAGAGACCCAGTACTTC. Translating it yields CASSSRHFGTLGLQETQYF.